This passage covers 3 T cell receptor beta chains from one sample sequenced in a study of response to subunit inactivated influenza vaccine. TCRdb re-derived calls from the RT-PCR reads in MiXCR, one entry per CDR3 protein. The sample records about 520,000 distinct CDR3 sequences, around 7.9% being singletons. The sample consisted of PBMCs from blood, taken less than 30 months after vaccination. Receptors originate from a man aged 50-75 years who received an inactivated influenza vaccine.

This clonotype was counted a few times. The rearrangement joins TRBV7-8 to TRBJ2-1; 7 nucleotides align to TRBD2. Unmatched junction bases numbered 4, after V lost 5 bases and J lost 3 bases. CDR1 is SGHVS, CDR2 FQNEAQ, per germline. The CDR3 runs to 14 residues. The CDR3 is CASSGGTNYNEQFF. The CDR3 coding sequence is TGTGCCAGCAGCGGGGGGACTAACTACAATGAGCAGTTCTTC.

This clonotype was recorded many times. The chain links TRBV7-8 to TRBJ2-1, with no clear D. V shed 3 bases and J shed 2 bases, with 11 bases lying between them. The CDR3 is made up of 15 amino acids. Germline loops: CDR1 SGHVS, CDR2 FQNEAQ. The CDR3, as DNA: TGTGCCAGCAGCTTCGGAGAACCCCCCTACAATGAGCAGTTCTTC. This encodes CASSFGEPPYNEQFF.

This chain uses TRBV7-8 with TRBJ2-2; D might be TRBD2 (7 bases). V was pared by 5 bases and J by 6 bases, with 19 bases between. Germline V gives CDR1 SGHVS, CDR2 FQNEAQ. CDR3 size: 16 residues. Here the CDR3 DNA reads TGTGCCAGCAGCCCCCAAGGTGGGGGGGCCGCCGGGGAGCTGTTTTTT. Its translation: CASSPQGGGAAGELFF.